This is a list of T cell receptor beta chains from one sample in a study of patients and donors after allogeneic stem cell transplantation. TCRdb reprocessed the RT-PCR reads via MiXCR and lists one record per CDR3 protein. Here the sample spans fewer than 75,000 distinct CDR3 sequences, approximately 26% being singletons. Sample: blood, either unsorted or a sorted T cell fraction (not recorded which). The source is a human donor who was either an allogeneic HSCT recipient or a stem cell or donor lymphocyte infusion donor (not recorded which). It is not recorded whose cells these are; they may come from a transplant donor. The conserved cysteine and the conserved F or W are not part of the CDR3 here. Size is omitted from some rows. Given values are once, few, many or a class for expanded clones.

clone size: few
V gene: TRBV19
J gene: TRBJ1-1
CDR3 protein: ASSIGMWVSEAF

clone size: .
V gene: TRBV4-2
J gene: TRBJ2-6
CDR3 protein: ASSHEAGESSGANVLT

clone size: few
V gene: TRBV5-1
J gene: TRBJ2-2
CDR3 protein: ASMEAANTGELF

clone size: .
V gene: TRBV5-6
J gene: TRBJ2-3
CDR3 protein: ASNGDSGGTDTQY

clone size: .
V gene: TRBV12-3/TRBV12-4
J gene: TRBJ2-7
CDR3 protein: ASSSRTGEQY

clone size: .
V gene: TRBV4-1
J gene: TRBJ2-1
CDR3 protein: ASSQAGGTSGGTPSYNEQF

clone size: few
V gene: TRBV4-3
J gene: TRBJ1-4
CDR3 protein: ASSQDRSAGGGGEKLF

clone size: few
V gene: TRBV11-2
J gene: TRBJ2-2
CDR3 protein: ASSPYTGLNTGELF

clone size: few
V gene: TRBV6-6
J gene: TRBJ1-6
CDR3 protein: ASSYVDTRWALH

clone size: few
V gene: TRBV4-2
J gene: TRBJ1-2
CDR3 protein: ASSHETRIQVYGYT